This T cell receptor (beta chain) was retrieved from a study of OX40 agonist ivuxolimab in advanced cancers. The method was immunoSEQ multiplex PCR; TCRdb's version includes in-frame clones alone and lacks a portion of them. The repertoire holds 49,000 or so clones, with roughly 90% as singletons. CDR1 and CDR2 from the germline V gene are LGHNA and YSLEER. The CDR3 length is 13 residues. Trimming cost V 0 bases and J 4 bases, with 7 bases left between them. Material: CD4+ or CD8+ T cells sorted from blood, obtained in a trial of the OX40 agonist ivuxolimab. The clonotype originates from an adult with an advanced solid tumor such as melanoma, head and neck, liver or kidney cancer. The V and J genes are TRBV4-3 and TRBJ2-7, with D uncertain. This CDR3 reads CASSQDGEYEQYF. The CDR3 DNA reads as TGCGCCAGCAGCCAAGATGGAGAATACGAGCAGTACTTC.